These 29 T cell receptor beta chains came from one sample sequenced in a study of T-cell reconstitution after alpha-beta-depleted transplantation in children. The library targeted TCRbeta and was prepared with unique molecular identifiers. Each CDR3 protein gets one entry after TCRdb re-called the PCR reads with MiXCR. The table lists 280,000 or so distinct CDR3 sequences, 11% of them singletons. Sequences were derived from peripheral blood, sampled 180 days after TCRalphabeta/CD19-depleted stem cell transplant. These TCRs come from a male patient aged 2 to 9 who had a stem cell transplant for chronic granulomatous disease, so the T cells may come from the graft donor.

This clonotype appeared many times. The chain is built from TRBV7-9 and TRBJ2-1; D uncertain. The germline V gene has CDR1 SEHNR and CDR2 FQNEAQ (reference sequence). This CDR3 is built from 14 residues. The CDR3 region has the DNA TGTGCTATCCATAGTGTGCTTGGTTACAATGAGCAGTTCTTC. The encoded protein is CAIHSVLGYNEQFF.

This clonotype has ten or more counts. The chain couples TRBV28 to TRBJ1-2; the match to TRBD1 covers 7 bases. The CDR3 spans 13 residues. V was pared by 2 bases and J by 4 bases, with 1 base of the junction left unmatched. CDR1 and CDR2 from the germline V gene are MDHEN and SYDVKM. The CDR3 bases are TGTGCCAGCAGTTTAGACAGGGTCTATGGCTACACCTTC. Protein sequence: CASSLDRVYGYTF.

Notes on this clonotype: This may arise from a read error, as a much more abundant clone is one base away. Because the CDR3's place on the DNA is in doubt, the DNA is left out and the CDR3 is given as listed by TCRdb. V and J are TRBV5-1 and TRBJ2-6; no check of the table's D call, TRBD1, against the DNA was made. CDR1 is SGHRS, CDR2 YFSETQ, per germline. The CDR3 is 17 amino acids in total, end residues counted. The CDR3 sequence: CASSLTGFASGANVLIF.

This clonotype was seen many times. The V call is TRBV5-1, the J call TRBJ2-7, with D possibly TRBD2 on 5 matching bases. Germline V CDR1 and CDR2: SGHRS, YFSETQ. With 0 bases removed from V and 3 bases from J, the gap between germline ends came to 10 bases. This CDR3 has 14 amino acids. The CDR3 bases are TGCGCCAGCAGCTTGGAAAACGGGGTCTACGAGCAGTACTTC. It is translated as CASSLENGVYEQYF.

In its sample, this clonotype was seen once. The chain carries TRBV12-3 or TRBV12-4 and TRBJ2-5; unclear D gene. V lost 1 base to trimming and J lost 6 bases, with 3 bases between them. The CDR3 contains 11 residues. CDR3 protein: CASSLVQTQYF. For the CDR3, the DNA is TGTGCCAGCAGTTTAGTTCAGACCCAGTACTTC.

The gene calls are TRBV7-2 and TRBJ2-1; D is possibly TRBD1 (6 bases). CDR1 and CDR2 (germline): SGHTA, FQGNSA. V dropped 0 bases and J dropped 8 bases, with 20 bases sitting between them. This CDR3 comprises 17 residues. CDR3 coding DNA: TGTGCCAGCAGCTTAGCCTGGGGTAGACAGGTCGACGATGAGCAGTTCTTC. This gives the protein CASSLAWGRQVDDEQFF.

The chain joins TRBV11-1 to TRBJ1-1; D uncertain. Germline V CDR1 and CDR2: SGHAT, FQDESV (reference sequence). V shed 1 base and J shed 0 bases, with 24 bases lying between them. The CDR3 consists of 20 residues. The CDR3 is CASSLGLVQPGKIMNTEAFF. The CDR3 DNA sequence: TGTGCCAGCAGCTTAGGATTGGTACAGCCTGGGAAAATTATGAACACTGAAGCTTTCTTT.

This clonotype was observed at least ten times. This chain joins TRBV15 and TRBJ1-5; 8 bases fit TRBD1. The trim removed 1 base at V and 7 bases at J, leaving 6 bases unmatched. Germline V lookup: CDR1 LNHNV, CDR2 YYDKDF (reference sequence). The CDR3 is 15 amino acids. CDR3 nucleotide sequence: TGTGCCACCAGCAGAGCCTACAGGGGGAGACAGCCCCAGCATTTT. Its translation is CATSRAYRGRQPQHF.

This clonotype was seen many times. V and J are TRBV5-6 and TRBJ2-7; the D call may be TRBD1 or TRBD2 (5 bases each). Trimming took off 1 base at V and 4 bases at J, with 24 bases between the two ends. The germline V gene has CDR1 SGHDT and CDR2 YYEEEE. This CDR3 comprises 18 residues. This CDR3 reads CASSLTTGPLGRRYEQYF. Here the CDR3 DNA reads TGTGCCAGCAGCTTGACCACAGGCCCCCTGGGGCGGAGGTACGAGCAGTACTTC.

This clonotype was seen at least ten times. This chain connects TRBV7-2 to TRBJ2-1; D unresolved. V lost 5 bases, J lost 3 bases, and 11 bases lay in between. There are 14 residues in the CDR3. The germline CDR1 and CDR2 sequences are SGHTA and FQGNSA. The CDR3 DNA follows: TGTGCCAGCAGCAACCGGGTTCTCTACAATGAGCAGTTCTTC. It yields the protein CASSNRVLYNEQFF.

This clonotype was seen many times. The chain is built from TRBV7-9 and TRBJ1-4; D unresolved. Trimming pared 5 bases from V and 7 bases from J, leaving 5 bases between. The CDR3 consists of 11 residues. CDR1 and CDR2 (germline): SEHNR, FQNEAQ (reference sequence). CDR3 DNA sequence: TGTGCCAGCAGCCGGAGTGAAAAACTGTTTTTT. It specifies CASSRSEKLFF.

This clonotype has just a few counts. CDR3 in DNA: TGTGCCAGCTCACCACAGGGCACCGAGACCCAGTACTTC. It encodes CASSPQGTETQYF. The chain combines TRBV18 with TRBJ2-5; D gene uncertain. From germline, CDR1 is KGHSH and CDR2 LQKENI. V lost 1 base and J lost 5, with 8 bases in between. The CDR3 spans 13 residues.

There are a few counts of this clonotype. The V and J genes are TRBV18 and TRBJ2-7; TRBD1 or TRBD2 may be the D gene (5 bases each). CDR1 and CDR2 from the germline V gene are KGHSH and LQKENI. The CDR3 is made up of 12 amino acids. V was clipped by 3 bases and J by 5 bases, with 8 bases between them. CDR3 nucleotides: TGTGCCAGCTCACCTCGGGGCGACGAGCAGTACTTC. Translated: CASSPRGDEQYF.

The J gene is TRBJ1-1, the V gene TRBV24-1; 9 bases are shared with TRBD1. The CDR3 contains 13 residues. J lost 9 bases, V lost 4 bases, and 5 bases had no gene match. Germline values: CDR1 KGHDR, CDR2 SFDVKD. The CDR3 sequence is CATSDPGTGKAFF. The CDR3, as DNA: TGTGCCACCAGTGACCCCGGGACAGGGAAAGCTTTCTTT.

A word on this clonotype: This may arise from a read error, as a much more abundant clone is one base away. V and J are TRBV7-2 and TRBJ2-5; 7 bases fit TRBD1. V was clipped by 7 bases and J by 9 bases; unmatched bases: 11. Germline CDR1 SGHTA, CDR2 FQGNSA. The CDR3 length is 13 residues. The CDR3 DNA follows: TGTGCCAGCAACCTTACAGGGGATCGGGCCCAGTACTTC. Translated, it gives CASNLTGDRAQYF.

The chain joins TRBV5-4 to TRBJ2-1; the match to TRBD2 covers 12 bases. V gave up 0 bases and J gave up 4 bases; unmatched junction bases: 11. Per germline, CDR1 SGHNT and CDR2 YYREEE (reference sequence). CDR3 length equals 19 residues. The CDR3 protein is CASSLEASGRAFKYNEQFF. CDR3 coding DNA: TGTGCCAGCAGCTTGGAGGCTAGCGGGAGGGCCTTTAAGTACAATGAGCAGTTCTTC.

This clonotype occurred many times. The chain carries TRBV15 and TRBJ2-4; no definite D call. The CDR3 runs 16 residues. The V end lost 0 bases, the J end lost 4 bases, and 13 bases lay between the germline ends. In germline, CDR1 is LNHNV, CDR2 YYDKDF (reference sequence). Written as DNA, the CDR3 is TGTGCCACCAGCAGAGATCGTGACAATCCAAAAAACATTCAGTACTTC. Translation gives CATSRDRDNPKNIQYF.

This clonotype was seen at least ten times. The chain carries TRBV18 and TRBJ2-7, with D perhaps TRBD1 (6 bases). The CDR3 consists of 14 residues. Germline CDR1 KGHSH, CDR2 LQKENI. Trimming stripped 2 bases from V and 4 bases from J, with 12 bases between. CDR3 in amino acids: CASSPDAQGYEQYF. The CDR3 coding sequence is TGTGCCAGCTCACCAGACGCTCAGGGGTACGAGCAGTACTTC.

Ten or more counts support this clonotype. This chain uses TRBV7-9 with TRBJ1-2, with TRBD1 as a possible D gene (6 bases). V was trimmed by 1 base and J by 5 bases, leaving 11 bases between them. The CDR3 is made up of 14 amino acids. From germline, CDR1 is SEHNR and CDR2 FQNEAQ (reference sequence). CDR3 region: CASSLVDRTYGYTF. In DNA form, the CDR3 reads TGTGCCAGCAGCTTAGTGGACAGAACTTATGGCTACACCTTC.

This clonotype was recorded at least ten times. The chain is built from TRBV15 and TRBJ2-1; D unresolved. This CDR3 has 15 residues. V was clipped by 6 bases and J by 2 bases, with 14 bases between them. Looked up from germline, CDR1 is LNHNV and CDR2 is YYDKDF (reference sequence). The CDR3 reads CATRSPPTAYNEQFF. The CDR3 DNA reads as TGTGCCACCAGATCCCCTCCAACAGCCTACAATGAGCAGTTCTTC.

The rearrangement joins TRBV18 to TRBJ2-1, with 10 nucleotides matching TRBD2. After removal of 0 bases from V and 7 bases from J, the junction contained 3 bases not matched to a gene. Germline values: CDR1 KGHSH, CDR2 LQKENI. CDR3 length: 15 residues. Here the CDR3 DNA reads TGTGCCAGCTCACCACCGGGACTAGCGATAAATGAGCAGTTCTTC. It translates to CASSPPGLAINEQFF.

This clonotype appeared many times. The rearrangement uses TRBV5-1 and TRBJ2-7; D may be TRBD1 or TRBD2 (5 bases each). From germline, CDR1 is SGHRS and CDR2 YFSETQ. V lost 4 bases, J lost 7 bases, and 18 bases lay in between. The CDR3 extends over 14 amino acids. CDR3 sequence reads: CASSDPGRHPEQYF. CDR3 DNA: TGCGCCAGCAGCGACCCGGGACGGCATCCTGAGCAGTACTTC.

This clonotype appeared many times. The chain recombines TRBV4-3 with TRBJ2-1, with a possible D match to TRBD2 (6 bases). CDR1 LGHNA and CDR2 YSLEER come from the germline V gene. The CDR3 sequence is 12 residues long. Trimming cost V 1 base and J 14 bases, with 12 bases left between them. The CDR3 here is CASSQGGGRKFF. The CDR3 nucleotides read TGCGCCAGCAGCCAAGGAGGAGGGCGCAAGTTCTTC.

At least ten counts were recorded for this clonotype. This chain uses TRBV5-1 with TRBJ1-4; a possible D gene is TRBD1 (5 bases). The CDR3 runs 13 residues. The V and J ends lost 5 bases and 8 bases respectively, with 13 bases between them. Germline V lookup: CDR1 SGHRS, CDR2 YFSETQ. The CDR3 reads CASRETRDEKLFF. The CDR3 region has the DNA TGCGCCAGCAGGGAGACCAGGGACGAAAAACTGTTTTTT.

This clonotype was found many times. The rearrangement uses TRBV29-1 and TRBJ2-7; 11 positions agree with TRBD2. V shed 6 bases and J 4 bases; nucleotides not matched to a gene: 5. Germline lookup yields CDR1 SQVTM and CDR2 ANQGSEA. CDR3 length: 13 residues. Here the CDR3 reads CSVPGTSGYEQYF. The CDR3 nucleotides read TGCAGCGTACCCGGGACTAGCGGTTACGAGCAGTACTTC.

This clonotype occurred many times. The chain employs TRBV20-1 and TRBJ1-2; D gene unclear. Trimming removed 6 bases from V and 8 bases from J, with 16 bases in between. This CDR3 is 12 amino acids long. Germline assignment: CDR1 DFQATT and CDR2 SNEGSKA (reference sequence). The CDR3 region is CSAQRLGSGYTF. In DNA, the CDR3 is TGCAGTGCCCAGAGATTGGGGAGCGGCTACACCTTC.

In this sample, this clonotype turned up many times. The rearrangement uses TRBV12-3 or TRBV12-4 and TRBJ1-1; 11 bases are shared with TRBD1. This CDR3 has 14 amino acids. Unmatched junction bases numbered 6, after V lost 5 bases and J lost 7 bases. Here the CDR3 reads CASSLPGQGVEAFF. In DNA form, the CDR3 reads TGTGCCAGCAGTCTTCCGGGACAGGGGGTTGAAGCTTTCTTT.

In its sample, this clonotype was seen many times. This chain joins TRBV29-1 and TRBJ2-5; 7 bases are shared with TRBD2. The CDR3 extends over 14 amino acids. Trimming removed 3 bases from V and 5 bases from J; junction bases left unmatched: 9. The germline V gene has CDR1 SQVTM and CDR2 ANQGSEA. The DNA of the CDR3 is TGCAGCGTTGATGGGAGAGGTAGCGGGGAGACCCAGTACTTC. Its protein product is CSVDGRGSGETQYF.

With respect to this clonotype: One base away lies a much larger clone, so this may be a sequencing read error. The chain uses TRBV20-1 and TRBJ2-1; D gene unclear. Germline CDR1 reads DFQATT; CDR2 reads SNEGSKA (reference sequence). Trimming cost V 6 bases and J 11 bases, with 11 bases left between them. The length of the CDR3 is 10 residues. CDR3 sequence reads: CSAKIIQQFF. Written as DNA, the CDR3 is TGCAGTGCCAAGATTATTCAGCAGTTCTTC.